This T cell receptor beta chain was profiled in a study of OX40 agonist ivuxolimab in advanced cancers. Study at large: People who had prior anti-PD-1, anti-PD-L1 or anti-CTLA-4 therapy could take part, and roughly 40% had some.

TCRdb keeps only in-frame clones here, not all; method: immunoSEQ multiplex PCR. In the table there are 65,000 to 95,000 clones, around 86% of which are singletons. In germline, CDR1 is LNHNV, CDR2 YYDKDF (reference sequence). Trimming pared 0 bases from V and 2 bases from J, leaving 10 bases between. This CDR3 region has 15 residues. The J gene is TRBJ2-5, the V gene TRBV15; D is possibly TRBD2 (6 bases). The material sequenced was CD4+ or CD8+ T cells sorted from blood, taken in a trial of the OX40 agonist ivuxolimab. This TCR derives from an adult with an advanced solid tumor such as melanoma, head and neck, liver or kidney cancer. The CDR3 region is CATSRDRDSQETQYF. The DNA for the CDR3 is TGTGCCACCAGCAGAGACCGGGACTCTCAAGAGACCCAGTACTTC.